This is a list of T cell receptor beta chains from one sample in a study of Tregs in tolerant kidney transplant recipients. Method: immunoSEQ multiplex PCR; TCRdb's copy keeps in-frame clones and lacks some. The sample consists of fewer than 60,000 clones, 91% of them appearing once. The source was CD8+ T cells from blood (PBMCs), collected 24 months after the transplant. The receptor set was obtained from a human patient who received a combined kidney and bone marrow transplant. Some T cells may be the graft donor's. The CDR3 runs from the conserved cysteine through the conserved F or W. D genes are given only for firm matches. The size entry is marked missing in some rows and otherwise reads once, few, many or a size class.

D	V	size	J	DNA	CDR3
.	TRBV9	.	TRBJ2-2	TGTGCCAGCAGCGTAGGTGCTAGGAACACCGGGGAGCTGTTTTTT	CASSVGARNTGELFF
TRBD2	TRBV4-1	once	TRBJ2-5	TGCGCCAGCAGCCAAGAAAAGCGGGGGGGCTTGGAGACCCAGTACTTC	CASSQEKRGGLETQYF
.	TRBV5-4	.	TRBJ2-3	TGTGCCAGCAGGGATAGGGGGGGCACGCAGTATTTT	CASRDRGGTQYF
.	TRBV7-2	.	TRBJ2-2	TGTGCCATAACGCGGGGTAGCCGGACCGGGGAGCTGTTTTTT	CAITRGSRTGELFF
.	TRBV9	.	TRBJ2-3	TGTGCCAGCAACCCAGGTAGCACAGATACGCAGTATTTT	CASNPGSTDTQYF
TRBD2	TRBV11-2	.	TRBJ2-7	TGTGCCAGCAGCTTACCCCTTTCTAGCGGGAGAAGCTCCTACGAGCAGTACTTC	CASSLPLSSGRSSYEQYF
.	TRBV2	.	TRBJ2-1	TGTGCCAGCAGTGACAGCGAGCTTGACAATGAGCAGTTCTTC	CASSDSELDNEQFF
.	TRBV30	.	TRBJ1-2	TGTGCCTCCGATGAGCTAGACTATGGCTACACCTTC	CASDELDYGYTF
.	TRBV29-1	.	TRBJ2-7	TGCAGCGTTGGCCAGGCGCGCTCCGAGCAGTACTTC	CSVGQARSEQYF
.	TRBV5-8	.	TRBJ1-2	TGTGCCAGCAGCTTAGGGACACAGGGTGGCTACACCTTC	CASSLGTQGGYTF
.	TRBV5-6	.	TRBJ1-6	TGTGCCAGCAGCTTGTCAAATAATTCACCCCTCCACTTT	CASSLSNNSPLHF
TRBD2	TRBV9	.	TRBJ2-5	TGTGCCAGCAGCGTAGATCTAGCGGGGAGCCAAGAGACCCAGTACTTC	CASSVDLAGSQETQYF
.	TRBV4-1	.	TRBJ1-5	TGCGCCAGCAGCCAAGCGTCCTATCAGCCCCAGCATTTT	CASSQASYQPQHF
.	TRBV9	.	TRBJ2-3	TGTGCCAGCAGCGTATCTACCAGAGGCGGCACAGATACGCAGTATTTT	CASSVSTRGGTDTQYF
TRBD2	TRBV27	.	TRBJ2-3	TGTGCCAGCAGTTTATACCGGGCTAGCGGGGGCGGAGATACGCAGTATTTT	CASSLYRASGGGDTQYF
TRBD1	TRBV7-9	.	TRBJ2-7	TGTGCCAGCAGGTTTAGAGGCGACAGGGGAGGCGAGCAGTACTTC	CASRFRGDRGGEQYF
.	TRBV6-6	.	TRBJ2-7	TGTGCCAGCAGTTACTCTGAGAGCTCCTACGAGCAGTACTTC	CASSYSESSYEQYF
TRBD2	TRBV9	.	TRBJ2-3	TGTGCCAGCAGCGTAGATTCTAGCGGGACTAGCACAGATACGCAGTATTTT	CASSVDSSGTSTDTQYF
.	TRBV13	few	TRBJ1-4	TGTGCCAGCAGCTTAACTACAGGGAAATTTGAAAAACTGTTTTTT	CASSLTTGKFEKLFF
TRBD2	TRBV2	.	TRBJ2-7	TGTGCCAGCAGTGAACCCCTTGGACTAGCGGGCGACGAGCAGTACTTC	CASSEPLGLAGDEQYF
TRBD2	TRBV19	.	TRBJ2-1	TGTGCCAGTAGTATAGTGGCGGGAGTCCCCTACAATGAGCAGTTCTTC	CASSIVAGVPYNEQFF
.	TRBV20-1	.	TRBJ1-1	TGCAGTGCCGACCGAGGTGAAGCTTTCTTT	CSADRGEAFF
.	TRBV7-9	.	TRBJ1-1	TGTGCCAGCAGCTTACCGGGGAGTACTGAAGCTTTCTTT	CASSLPGSTEAFF
TRBD1	TRBV5-3	.	TRBJ1-5	TGTGCCAGAAGGTTGCCCGTACAGGGGGTACCGAGCAATCAGCCCCAGCATTTT	CARRLPVQGVPSNQPQHF
.	TRBV5-1	once	TRBJ2-1	TGCGCCAGCGGCTTGTCTTTCGGGATCCGCTCTCCCAATGAGCAGTTCTTC	CASGLSFGIRSPNEQFF
.	TRBV11-2	.	TRBJ2-1	TGTGCCAGCAGCTCGCCCCCCGGAGGGACTTCCTACAATGAGCAGTTCTTC	CASSSPPGGTSYNEQFF
.	TRBV5-1	.	TRBJ2-1	TGCGCCAGCAGCTTGTACGGGGGGCTAGCCTACAATGAGCAGTTCTTC	CASSLYGGLAYNEQFF
TRBD1	TRBV6-4	.	TRBJ2-1	TGTGCCAACAGGGACAGGGGGAACAATGAGCAGTTCTTC	CANRDRGNNEQFF
.	TRBV7-2	.	TRBJ2-7	TGTGCCAGCAGCTTAGGTGTTTCCTACGAGCAGTACTTC	CASSLGVSYEQYF
.	TRBV7-6	.	TRBJ2-3	TGTGCCAGCAGCGGCCAGGCAGATACGCAGTATTTT	CASSGQADTQYF